This T cell receptor beta chain was retrieved from a study of response to subunit inactivated influenza vaccine. Study-wide points: Authors proposed each seasonal influenza vaccination draws in few new T cells.

A word on this clonotype: Its antigen is undetermined. Mismatch with germline at one junction end may stem from a read error.

TCRdb independently ran MiXCR on the RT-PCR reads; one entry per CDR3 protein. The sample records 560,000 or so distinct CDR3 sequences, about 7.6% being singletons. The CDR3 covers 18 residues. This rearrangement joins TRBV12-3 or TRBV12-4 to TRBJ1-5; 10 bases agree with TRBD1. This receptor was obtained from a man aged 50 to 75 who received an inactivated influenza vaccine. Material: PBMCs from blood, obtained less than 30 months after vaccination. CDR3 DNA sequence: TGTGCCAGCAGTTCCAACCGGGACAGGGGTTTTGGCAAGCAGCCCCAGCATTTT. Amino acids: CASSSNRDRGFGKQPQHF.